This T cell receptor beta chain was retrieved from a study of blood T cell repertoires in COVID-19. V gave up 4 bases and J gave up 3 bases; unmatched junction bases: 4. The CDR3 has 14 residues. Germline-derived CDR1 and CDR2 are SGHNT and YYREEE (reference sequence). In the original processing: Amplified reference gene primers provided the basis for estimating nucleated cell counts. The data were produced by immunoSEQ multiplex PCR, yet TCRdb's version contains in-frame clones alone and is incomplete. V and J calls and clone size are given by that table; D and trimming were obtained from the DNA. The table records approximately 250,000 clones, approximately 86% of them present only once.

The specimen sequenced was peripheral blood. The clonotype was recovered from a man in his forties or fifties with active or convalescent COVID-19. This chain joins TRBV5-4 and TRBJ1-2; the match to TRBD1 covers 9 bases. The CDR3 loop is CASSLQGADYGYTF. The CDR3 bases are TGTGCCAGCAGCCTACAGGGGGCGGACTATGGCTACACCTTC.